This TCR beta chain was sequenced in a study of T cell responses to AZD1222 COVID-19 vaccine. The assay was immunoSEQ multiplex PCR, and TCRdb's table has in-frame clones only and misses some. Altogether around 200,000 clones are present, approximately 86% being singletons, with the ten largest covering approximately 0.49%. V shed 8 bases, J shed 9 bases, and the junction held 4 bases outside the gene matches. Per germline, CDR1 MDHEN and CDR2 SYDVKM. This CDR3 region has 14 residues. A single count supports this clone. Its antigen is undetermined. Study-wide results and limits: Possibly, clonal diversity was underestimated; donors were largely white British and included more females. Unmutated variant regions reportedly attract nearly half of all spike-specific TCRs.

This clonotype was sampled from an adult in good health. The chain employs TRBV28 and TRBJ2-1, with TRBD2 matching over 16 bases. Here the sequenced sample was peripheral blood, taken on day 0 of AZD1222 vaccination. This chain's CDR3 is CASEGLAGGGEQFF. The DNA for the CDR3 is TGTGCCAGCGAGGGACTAGCGGGAGGGGGTGAGCAGTTCTTC.